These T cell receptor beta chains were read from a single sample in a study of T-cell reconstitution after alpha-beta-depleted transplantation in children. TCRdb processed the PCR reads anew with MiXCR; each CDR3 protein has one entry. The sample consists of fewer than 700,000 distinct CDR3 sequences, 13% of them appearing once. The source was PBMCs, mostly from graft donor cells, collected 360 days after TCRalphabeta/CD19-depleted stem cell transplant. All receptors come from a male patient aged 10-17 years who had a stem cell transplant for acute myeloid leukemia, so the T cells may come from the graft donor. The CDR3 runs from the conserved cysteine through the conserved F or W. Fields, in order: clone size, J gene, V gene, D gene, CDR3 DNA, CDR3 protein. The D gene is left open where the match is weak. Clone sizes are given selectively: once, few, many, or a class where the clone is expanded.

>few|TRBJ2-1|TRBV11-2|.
TGTGCCAGCAGCTTAGGGGGAGGACCCCCGTGGAATGAGCAGTTCTTC
CASSLGGGPPWNEQFF
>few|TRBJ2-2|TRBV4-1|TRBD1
TGCGCCAGCAGCCGCGTCGGGACAGCAAACACCGGGGAGCTGTTTTTT
CASSRVGTANTGELFF
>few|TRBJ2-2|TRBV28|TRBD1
TGTGCCAGCAGTCTCGTTCTCCACAAATGGACAGGCCTCGCGAACACCGGGGAGCTGTTTTTT
CASSLVLHKWTGLANTGELFF
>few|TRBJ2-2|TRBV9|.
TGTGCCAGCAGCGTAGCGGTAAACACCGGGGAGCTGTTTTTT
CASSVAVNTGELFF
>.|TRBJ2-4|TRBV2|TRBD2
TGTGCCAGCGAAATGCTAGCGGGAGGCAACATTCAGTACTTC
CASEMLAGGNIQYF
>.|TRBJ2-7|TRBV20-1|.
TGCAGCCCAGGGGTGCCGTCCTACGAGCAGTACTTC
CSPGVPSYEQYF
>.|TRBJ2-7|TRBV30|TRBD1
TGTGCCTGGAGTTTAGGGACAGGCTGGGACGAGCAGTACTTC
CAWSLGTGWDEQYF
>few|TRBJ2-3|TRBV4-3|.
TGCGCCAGCAGCCAAGGAGGGGTTAGCGATCTCTCAGATACGCAGTATTTT
CASSQGGVSDLSDTQYF
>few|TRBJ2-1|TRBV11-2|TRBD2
TGTGCCAGCAGCTTAGGAGTACTAGCGGACCACAATGAGCAGTTCTTC
CASSLGVLADHNEQFF
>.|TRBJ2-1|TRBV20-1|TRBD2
TGCAGTGCTAGAGATAGTGCGGGAGGCGGCCTCTACAATGAGCAGTTCTTC
CSARDSAGGGLYNEQFF
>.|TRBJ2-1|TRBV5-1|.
TGCGCCAGCAGCTTATACCCCCTGGGGGTTAATGAGCAGTTCTTC
CASSLYPLGVNEQFF
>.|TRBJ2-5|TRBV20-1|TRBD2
TGCAGTGCTGGCGAGACTAGCGGCTTTCAAGAGACCCAGTACTTC
CSAGETSGFQETQYF
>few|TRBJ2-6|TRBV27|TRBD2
TGTGCCAGCAGTTTATCGCGGGGGATTTTCTCTGGGGCCAACGTCCTGACTTTC
CASSLSRGIFSGANVLTF
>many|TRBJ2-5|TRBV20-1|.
TGCAGTGCTAGAGAGATGGAGACCCAGTACTTC
CSAREMETQYF
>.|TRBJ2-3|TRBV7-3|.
TGTGCCAGCAGCTACGGGGGTGATACGCAGTATTTT
CASSYGGDTQYF
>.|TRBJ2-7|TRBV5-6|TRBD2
TGTGCCAGCAGCCCCGGGGGGGCCTCCTACGAGCAGTACTTC
CASSPGGASYEQYF
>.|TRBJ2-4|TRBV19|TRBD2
TGTGCCAGTGCGAGGACGGGACTAGAGGACATTCAGTACTTC
CASARTGLEDIQYF
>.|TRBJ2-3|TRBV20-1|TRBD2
TGCAGTGCCCCCGGGGGGAGCGGGGGAGATACGCAGTATTTT
CSAPGGSGGDTQYF
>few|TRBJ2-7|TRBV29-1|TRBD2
TGCAGCGTTGGGACTAGCGGAGCCTACGAGCAGTACTTC
CSVGTSGAYEQYF
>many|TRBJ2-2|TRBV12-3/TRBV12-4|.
TGTGCCAGCAGCCCCAGGGGGGGGAGTGGCACCGGGGAGCTGTTTTTT
CASSPRGGSGTGELFF
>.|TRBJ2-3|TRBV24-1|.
TGTGCCACCAGTGACCCCGACGGACGGGATACGCAGTATTTT
CATSDPDGRDTQYF
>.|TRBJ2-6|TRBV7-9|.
TGTGCCAGCAGCTCGACAGTTCTCCGTATCTCTGGGGCCAACGTCCTGACTTTC
CASSSTVLRISGANVLTF
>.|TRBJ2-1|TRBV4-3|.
TGCGCCAGCAGCCAACCGGCATACAATGAGCAGTTCTTC
CASSQPAYNEQFF
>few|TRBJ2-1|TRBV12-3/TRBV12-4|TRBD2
TGTGCCAGCGACGGGGCTCGGGGGAGCGGGGGCTCCTACAATGAGCAGTTCTTC
CASDGARGSGGSYNEQFF
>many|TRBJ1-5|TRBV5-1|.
TGCGCCAGCAGCTCTGGACAGAGCAATCAGCCCCAGCATTTT
CASSSGQSNQPQHF
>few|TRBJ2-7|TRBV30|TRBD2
TGTGCCTGGAGTGGGGCTAGCGGGTCCTACGAGCAGTACTTC
CAWSGASGSYEQYF
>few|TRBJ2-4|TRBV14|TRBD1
TGTGCCAGCAGCCCCAACCCCGGGACAGGTGCTAGCTCGTTAGGCAAAAACATTCAGTACTTC
CASSPNPGTGASSLGKNIQYF
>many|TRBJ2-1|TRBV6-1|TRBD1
TGTGCCAGCGGACAGGACTCCTACAATGAGCAGTTCTTC
CASGQDSYNEQFF
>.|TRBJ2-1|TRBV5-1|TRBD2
TGCGCCAGCAGCATCCTACTAGCGGTGCTGGGGCCCTCCAATGAGCAGTTCTTC
CASSILLAVLGPSNEQFF
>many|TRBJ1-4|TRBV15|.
TGTGCCACCAGCAGAGATACGGTGGGACTGTTTTTT
CATSRDTVGLFF
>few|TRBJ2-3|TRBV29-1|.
TGCAGCGTTGATCACAGCGTCAATACGCAGTATTTT
CSVDHSVNTQYF
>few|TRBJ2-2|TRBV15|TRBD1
TGTGCCACCAGCAGGGGCGACAGGGATAACGGGGAGCTGTTTTTT
CATSRGDRDNGELFF
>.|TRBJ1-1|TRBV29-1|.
TGCAGCGTTGTGACAAGGGGAGGGACTGAAGCTTTCTTT
CSVVTRGGTEAFF
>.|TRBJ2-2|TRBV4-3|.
TGCGCCAGCAGCCAAAACCTTAGGACCGGGGAGCTGTTTTTT
CASSQNLRTGELFF
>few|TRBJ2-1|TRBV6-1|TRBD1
TGTGCCAGCAGGCCCGGGACAGGGTTTTCCTACAATGAGCAGTTCTTC
CASRPGTGFSYNEQFF
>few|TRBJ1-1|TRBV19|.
TGTGCCACCTCTGGTGGGGGGAGGCCTGAAGCTTTCTTT
CATSGGGRPEAFF
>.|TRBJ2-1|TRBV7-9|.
TGTGCCAGCAGCTTACAGGGAGTTAGGGGCAATGAGCAGTTCTTC
CASSLQGVRGNEQFF
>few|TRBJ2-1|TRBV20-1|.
TGCAGTGCGTCGACGAATGAGCAGTTCTTC
CSASTNEQFF
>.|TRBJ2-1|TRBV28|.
TGTGCCAGCAGTTTACGCAGGATTAGCTCCTACAATGAGCAGTTCTTC
CASSLRRISSYNEQFF
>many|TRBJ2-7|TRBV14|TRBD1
TGTGCCAGCAGCCTTACAGGGGCGCCCGTAAAAAATCATTTC
CASSLTGAPVKNHF
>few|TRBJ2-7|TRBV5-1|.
TGCGCCAGCAGCTCCCTGGTAGGCTACGAGCAGTACTTC
CASSSLVGYEQYF
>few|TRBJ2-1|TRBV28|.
TGTGCCAGCAGTTTATCCGTCCTCCTCGACCTGAATGAGCAGTTCTTC
CASSLSVLLDLNEQFF
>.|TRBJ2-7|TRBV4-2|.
TGTGCCAGCAGCCAAGAACGGACGGGCCACTACGAGCAGTACTTC
CASSQERTGHYEQYF